The rows below give T cell receptor beta chains drawn from one sample of a study of cytomegalovirus exposure and HLA in healthy donors. Produced via immunoSEQ multiplex PCR; TCRdb's table is partial and in-frame only. The sample comprises some 120,000 clones, around 79% of which are singletons, and roughly 6.3% rests with the top ten. The specimen sequenced was PBMCs. These receptors were taken from a woman in her forties in good health and CMV-seronegative. Both conserved end residues are part of each CDR3. The D gene is left open where the match is weak. Clone size is given for some rows only: seen once, a few or many times, or a class if the clone is expanded.

V gene,D gene,J gene,clone size,CDR3 protein,CDR3 DNA
TRBV5-1,TRBD1,TRBJ1-4,NA,CASSEDRGNEKLFF,TGCGCCAGCAGCGAGGACAGGGGGAATGAAAAACTGTTTTTT
TRBV5-8,TRBD1,TRBJ2-4,few,CASSFFGQGVAKNIQYF,TGTGCCAGCAGCTTTTTTGGGCAGGGGGTAGCCAAAAACATTCAGTACTTC
TRBV4-2,NA,TRBJ2-2,NA,CASSQSGNTGELFF,TGTGCCAGCAGCCAATCAGGGAACACCGGGGAGCTGTTTTTT
TRBV9,NA,TRBJ2-4,few,CASSVGGEAKNIQYF,TGTGCCAGCAGCGTAGGGGGAGAAGCCAAAAACATTCAGTACTTC
TRBV4-2,TRBD2,TRBJ2-7,NA,CASSPQAGSIDEQYF,TGTGCCAGCAGCCCACAAGCGGGATCGATCGACGAGCAGTACTTC
TRBV14,NA,TRBJ1-2,NA,CASSQDLIYGYTF,TGTGCCAGCAGCCAAGATCTAATCTATGGCTACACCTTC
TRBV7-3,NA,TRBJ2-7,NA,CASSSPSGEQYF,TGTGCCAGCAGCTCCCCGTCGGGGGAGCAGTACTTC
TRBV18,TRBD2,TRBJ2-1,NA,CASSPFGTRPDNEQFF,TGTGCCAGCTCACCTTTTGGGACTAGGCCCGACAATGAGCAGTTCTTC
TRBV7-2,NA,TRBJ2-5,NA,CASSSRGGETQYF,TGTGCCAGCAGTTCTAGAGGGGGTGAGACCCAGTACTTC
TRBV5-4,TRBD1,TRBJ2-5,NA,CASMIQGQETQYF,TGTGCCAGTATGATACAGGGGCAAGAGACCCAGTACTTC
TRBV7-9,TRBD1,TRBJ1-2,once,CASSFGTDYGYTF,TGTGCCAGCAGCTTCGGGACAGACTATGGCTACACCTTC
TRBV4-1,TRBD1,TRBJ2-5,NA,CASSQGQGSETQYF,TGCGCCAGCAGCCAAGGACAGGGATCAGAGACCCAGTACTTC
TRBV19,NA,TRBJ1-5,NA,CASSIAGTGDYQPQHF,TGTGCCAGTAGTATAGCCGGGACGGGGGATTATCAGCCCCAGCATTTT
TRBV2,TRBD1,TRBJ1-4,NA,CASKRTGSDEKLFF,TGTGCCAGCAAAAGGACAGGGTCGGATGAAAAACTGTTTTTT
TRBV14,NA,TRBJ2-4,NA,CASSPRGAKNSQYF,TGTGCCAGCAGCCCCCGGGGGGCCAAAAACAGTCAGTACTTC
TRBV19,TRBD1,TRBJ1-1,NA,CASTDRVNTEAFF,TGTGCCAGTACGGACAGGGTGAACACTGAAGCTTTCTTT
TRBV5-1,NA,TRBJ1-4,NA,CASSSEGGNEKLFF,TGCGCCAGCAGCTCCGAAGGGGGTAATGAAAAACTGTTTTTT
TRBV7-9,TRBD1,TRBJ1-2,NA,CSSSPDRVWYGYTF,TGTTCCAGCAGCCCAGACAGGGTTTGGTATGGCTACACCTTC
TRBV6-5,NA,TRBJ1-1,few,CASSPWGGLEAFF,TGTGCCAGCAGTCCATGGGGCGGTCTTGAAGCTTTCTTT
TRBV4-1,NA,TRBJ2-1,once,CASSPLAYPSYNEQFF,TGCGCCAGCAGCCCGCTAGCGTATCCCTCCTACAATGAGCAGTTCTTC
TRBV11-3,NA,TRBJ2-3,NA,CASSLRSGLRRDTQYF,TGTGCCAGCAGCTTAAGGAGCGGGTTAAGGAGGGATACGCAGTATTTT
TRBV6-5,NA,TRBJ1-1,NA,CASKPQGTMNTEAFF,TGTGCCAGCAAACCACAGGGAACGATGAACACTGAAGCTTTCTTT
TRBV2,NA,TRBJ2-1,NA,CATKGIYNEQFF,TGTGCCACCAAGGGGATCTACAATGAGCAGTTCTTC
TRBV2,NA,TRBJ2-5,few,CASSELAETQYF,TGTGCCAGCAGTGAACTGGCTGAAACCCAGTACTTC
TRBV4-2,NA,TRBJ1-5,few,CASSQGPGAVDQPQHF,TGTGCCAGCAGCCAAGGCCCAGGGGCGGTCGATCAGCCCCAGCATTTT
TRBV7-2,NA,TRBJ2-2,NA,CASSFPSLLGAGELFF,TGTGCCAGCAGCTTCCCCTCGCTCCTGGGAGCCGGGGAGCTGTTTTTT
TRBV11-2,TRBD2,TRBJ2-1,NA,CASSLVPPGTSGRYEQFF,TGTGCCAGCAGCTTAGTCCCTCCCGGGACTAGCGGGAGGTATGAGCAGTTCTTC
TRBV5-1,TRBD1,TRBJ2-7,NA,CASSSGTGAPWQYF,TGCGCCAGCAGCTCCGGGACAGGGGCCCCGTGGCAGTACTTC
TRBV5-1,NA,TRBJ2-1,NA,CASSPRTARANEQFF,TGCGCCAGCAGCCCCCGGACAGCCAGAGCCAATGAGCAGTTCTTC
TRBV5-6,NA,TRBJ2-7,NA,CASSRGLTYYEQYF,TGTGCCAGCAGCCGTGGACTTACCTACTACGAGCAGTACTTC
TRBV5-1,TRBD1,TRBJ2-7,NA,CASSLSQGADEQYF,TGCGCCAGCAGCTTGTCTCAGGGGGCCGACGAGCAGTACTTC
TRBV11-3,NA,TRBJ2-1,NA,CASSLSLVSDEQFF,TGTGCCAGCAGCTTATCACTAGTGTCCGATGAGCAGTTCTTC
TRBV9,NA,TRBJ2-6,NA,CASSGLGANVLTF,TGTGCCAGCAGCGGTCTTGGGGCCAACGTCCTGACTTTC
TRBV5-8,TRBD2,TRBJ2-3,NA,CASSFGGRRGDTQYF,TGTGCCAGCAGCTTTGGCGGGAGGAGGGGAGATACGCAGTATTTT
TRBV5-1,TRBD2,TRBJ2-1,NA,CASSLREREEQFF,TGCGCCAGCAGCCTCCGTGAGCGGGAGGAGCAGTTCTTC
TRBV7-9,TRBD1,TRBJ2-7,NA,CASSPRTGAFTYEQYF,TGTGCCAGCAGCCCTCGAACAGGGGCCTTCACCTACGAGCAGTACTTC
TRBV4-3,NA,TRBJ1-2,NA,CASSPSPGNAYGYTF,TGCGCCAGCAGCCCCTCCCCGGGAAACGCCTATGGCTACACCTTC
TRBV6-5,NA,TRBJ1-2,few,CASSPRREAGYTF,TGTGCCAGCAGCCCGAGAAGGGAGGCTGGCTACACCTTC
TRBV28,NA,TRBJ2-4,NA,CASSLRGNIQYF,TGTGCCAGCAGTTTAAGAGGGAACATTCAGTACTTC
TRBV6-1,TRBD1,TRBJ1-1,NA,CASSSPDRASEAFF,TGTGCCAGCAGTAGCCCGGACAGGGCCTCTGAAGCTTTCTTT
TRBV4-3,NA,TRBJ2-3,NA,CASSQDRRRRADTQYF,TGCGCCAGCAGCCAAGATCGCCGGAGGAGGGCAGATACGCAGTATTTT
TRBV19,NA,TRBJ2-3,NA,CASTPIGREYGDTQYF,TGTGCCAGTACCCCGATTGGACGGGAGTACGGGGATACGCAGTATTTT
TRBV18,NA,TRBJ1-5,NA,CASSPTENQPQHF,TGTGCCAGCTCACCGACAGAGAATCAGCCCCAGCATTTT
TRBV7-2,TRBD1,TRBJ2-1,NA,CASSPRAGGIYNEQFF,TGTGCCAGCAGCCCCCGCGCAGGGGGCATATACAATGAGCAGTTCTTC
TRBV19,TRBD2,TRBJ2-1,few,CASSWGLSISMEQFF,TGTGCCAGTAGTTGGGGACTATCGATATCAATGGAGCAGTTCTTC
TRBV28,NA,TRBJ2-2,NA,CASRRTGVTGELFF,TGTGCCAGCAGGCGAACGGGGGTCACCGGGGAGCTGTTTTTT
TRBV7-2,TRBD1,TRBJ1-2,NA,CASSPSTGVHYGYTF,TGTGCCAGCAGCCCATCGACAGGGGTTCACTATGGCTACACCTTC
TRBV28,TRBD2,TRBJ2-7,NA,CASIAGNYEQYF,TGTGCCAGCATAGCGGGCAACTACGAGCAGTACTTC
TRBV5-1,NA,TRBJ2-1,NA,CASSSLARVTYNEQFF,TGCGCCAGCAGCTCGCTGGCCCGGGTAACCTACAATGAGCAGTTCTTC
TRBV7-9,NA,TRBJ2-2,NA,CASSLGQMNTGELFF,TGTGCCAGCAGCTTAGGGCAGATGAACACCGGGGAGCTGTTTTTT
TRBV11-2,TRBD2,TRBJ2-3,once,CASRPGGSGRVDTQYF,TGTGCCAGCAGACCTGGAGGTAGCGGGAGGGTAGATACGCAGTATTTT
TRBV7-8,NA,TRBJ2-1,few,CASSLNRDKNNEQFF,TGTGCCAGCAGTCTTAACAGGGACAAGAACAATGAGCAGTTCTTC
TRBV27,NA,TRBJ2-3,NA,CASSLGQGMGTDTQYF,TGTGCCAGCAGTTTAGGGCAGGGGATGGGCACAGATACGCAGTATTTT
TRBV18,NA,TRBJ2-2,NA,CASSLHPEGGSGELFF,TGTGCCAGCTCACTCCACCCCGAGGGCGGATCCGGGGAGCTGTTTTTT
TRBV7-6,TRBD2,TRBJ2-3,NA,CASSPIVGWEGPPDTQYF,TGTGCCAGCAGCCCTATTGTGGGTTGGGAGGGCCCCCCAGATACGCAGTATTTT